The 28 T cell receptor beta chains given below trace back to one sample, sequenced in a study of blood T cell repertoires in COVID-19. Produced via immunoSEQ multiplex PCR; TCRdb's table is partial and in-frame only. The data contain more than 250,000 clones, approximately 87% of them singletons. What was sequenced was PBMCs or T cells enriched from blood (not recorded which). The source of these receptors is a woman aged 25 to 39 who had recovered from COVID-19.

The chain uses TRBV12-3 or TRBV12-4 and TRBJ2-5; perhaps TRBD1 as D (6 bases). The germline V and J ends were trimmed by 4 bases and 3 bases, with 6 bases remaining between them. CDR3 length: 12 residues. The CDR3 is CASSWTEETQYF. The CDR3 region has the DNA TGTGCCAGCAGTTGGACAGAAGAGACCCAGTACTTC.

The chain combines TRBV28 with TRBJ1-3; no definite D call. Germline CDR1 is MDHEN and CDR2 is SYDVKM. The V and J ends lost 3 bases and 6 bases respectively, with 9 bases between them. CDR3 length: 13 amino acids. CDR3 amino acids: CASSFERKNTIYF. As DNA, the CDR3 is TGTGCCAGCAGTTTTGAGAGGAAAAACACCATATATTTT.

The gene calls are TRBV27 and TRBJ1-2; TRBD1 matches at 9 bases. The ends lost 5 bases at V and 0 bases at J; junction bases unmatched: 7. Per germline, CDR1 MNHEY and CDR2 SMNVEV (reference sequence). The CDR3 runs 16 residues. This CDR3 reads CASSPTGGTPNYGYTF. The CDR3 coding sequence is TGTGCCAGCAGTCCGACAGGGGGGACTCCTAACTATGGCTACACCTTC.

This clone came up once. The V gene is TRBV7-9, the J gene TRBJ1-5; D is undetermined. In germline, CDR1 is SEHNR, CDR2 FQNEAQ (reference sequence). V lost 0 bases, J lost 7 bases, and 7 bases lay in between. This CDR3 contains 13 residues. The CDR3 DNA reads TGTGCCAGCAGCTTAGCAGGCGGGCAGCCCCAGCATTTT. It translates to CASSLAGGQPQHF.

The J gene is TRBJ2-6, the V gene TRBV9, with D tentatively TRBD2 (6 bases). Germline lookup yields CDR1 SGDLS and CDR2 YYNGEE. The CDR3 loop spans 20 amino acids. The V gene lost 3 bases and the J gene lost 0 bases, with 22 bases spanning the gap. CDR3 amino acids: CASSDNPGLSLSSGANVLTF. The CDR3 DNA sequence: TGTGCCAGCAGCGACAACCCGGGACTGTCCTTAAGCTCTGGGGCCAACGTCCTGACTTTC.

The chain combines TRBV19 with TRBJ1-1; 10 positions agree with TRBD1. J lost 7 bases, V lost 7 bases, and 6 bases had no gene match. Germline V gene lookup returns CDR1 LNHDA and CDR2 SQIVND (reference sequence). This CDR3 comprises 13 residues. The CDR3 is CASTGQGGVEAFF. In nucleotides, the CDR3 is TGTGCCAGTACCGGACAGGGGGGAGTTGAAGCTTTCTTT. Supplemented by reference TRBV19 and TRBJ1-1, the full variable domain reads DGGITQSPKYLFRKEGQNVTLSCEQNLNHDAMYWYRQDPGQGLRLIYYSQIVNDFQKGDIAEGYSVSREKKESFPLTVTSAQKNPTAFYLCASTGQGGVEAFFGQGTRLTVV.

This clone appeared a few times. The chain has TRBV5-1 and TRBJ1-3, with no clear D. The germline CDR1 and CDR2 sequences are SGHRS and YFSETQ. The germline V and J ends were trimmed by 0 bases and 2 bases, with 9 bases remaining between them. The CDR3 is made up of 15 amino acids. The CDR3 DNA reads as TGCGCCAGCAGCTTGGAGGGAGTCGCTGGAAACACCATATATTTT. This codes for CASSLEGVAGNTIYF.

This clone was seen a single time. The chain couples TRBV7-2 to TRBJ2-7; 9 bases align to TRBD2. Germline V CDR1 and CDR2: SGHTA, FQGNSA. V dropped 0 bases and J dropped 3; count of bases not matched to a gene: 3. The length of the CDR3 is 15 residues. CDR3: CASSLAAGGGYEQYF. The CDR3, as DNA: TGTGCCAGCAGCTTAGCGGCGGGGGGGGGCTACGAGCAGTACTTC.

This CDR3 reads CASSLEADRNHGYTF. The CDR3 DNA sequence: TGTGCCAGCAGCTTAGAGGCCGACAGGAACCATGGCTACACCTTC. The V and J genes are TRBV7-6 and TRBJ1-2; D is perhaps TRBD1 (6 bases). Germline-derived CDR1 and CDR2 are SGHVS and FNYEAQ. This CDR3 contains 15 residues. V was shortened by 1 base and J by 6 bases, with 15 bases between the two germline ends.

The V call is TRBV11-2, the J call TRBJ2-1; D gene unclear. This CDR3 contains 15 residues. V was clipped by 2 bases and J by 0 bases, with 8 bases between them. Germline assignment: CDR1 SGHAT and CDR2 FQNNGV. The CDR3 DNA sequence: TGTGCCAGCAGCTTAAAAGGAGTCTCCTACAATGAGCAGTTCTTC. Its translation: CASSLKGVSYNEQFF.

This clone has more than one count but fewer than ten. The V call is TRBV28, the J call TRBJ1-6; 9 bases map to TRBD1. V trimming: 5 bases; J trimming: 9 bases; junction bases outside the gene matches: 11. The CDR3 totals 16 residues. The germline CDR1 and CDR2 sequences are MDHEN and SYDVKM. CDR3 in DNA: TGTGCCAGCAGTCGGGACCGGGACAGGGAGACTTCACCCCTCCACTTT. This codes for CASSRDRDRETSPLHF. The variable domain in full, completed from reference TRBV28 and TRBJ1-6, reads DVKVTQSSRYLVKRTGEKVFLECVQDMDHENMFWYRQDPGLGLRLIYFSYDVKMKEKGDIPEGYSVSREKKERFSLILESASTNQTSMYLCASSRDRDRETSPLHFGNGTRLTVT.

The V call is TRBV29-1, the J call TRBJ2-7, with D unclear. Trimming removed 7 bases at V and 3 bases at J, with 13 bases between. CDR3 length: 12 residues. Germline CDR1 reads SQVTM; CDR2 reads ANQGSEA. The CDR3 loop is CSASGGYYEQYF. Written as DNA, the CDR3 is TGCAGCGCTTCCGGCGGATACTACGAGCAGTACTTC.

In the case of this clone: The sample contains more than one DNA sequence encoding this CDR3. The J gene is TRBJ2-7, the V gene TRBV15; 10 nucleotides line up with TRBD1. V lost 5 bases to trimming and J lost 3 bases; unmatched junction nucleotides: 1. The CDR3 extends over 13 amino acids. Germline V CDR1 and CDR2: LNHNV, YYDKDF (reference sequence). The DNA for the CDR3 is TGTGCCACCAGCCGGGACAGGGGCTACGAGCAGTACTTC. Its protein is CATSRDRGYEQYF.

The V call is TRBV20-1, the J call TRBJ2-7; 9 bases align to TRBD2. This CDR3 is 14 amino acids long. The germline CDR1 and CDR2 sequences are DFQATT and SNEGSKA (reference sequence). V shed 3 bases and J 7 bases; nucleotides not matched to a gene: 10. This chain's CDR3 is CSASPLAGANEQYF. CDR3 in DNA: TGCAGTGCTAGTCCTTTAGCGGGGGCGAATGAGCAGTACTTC.

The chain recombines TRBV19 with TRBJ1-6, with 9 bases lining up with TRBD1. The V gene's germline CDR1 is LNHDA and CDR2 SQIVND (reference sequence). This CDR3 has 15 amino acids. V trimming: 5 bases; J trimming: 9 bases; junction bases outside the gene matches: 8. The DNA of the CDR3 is TGTGCCAGTAGTTGGGCGACAGGGGGTGGTTCACCCCTCCACTTT. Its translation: CASSWATGGGSPLHF. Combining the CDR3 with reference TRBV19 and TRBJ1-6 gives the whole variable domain DGGITQSPKYLFRKEGQNVTLSCEQNLNHDAMYWYRQDPGQGLRLIYYSQIVNDFQKGDIAEGYSVSREKKESFPLTVTSAQKNPTAFYLCASSWATGGGSPLHFGNGTRLTVT.

The CDR3 reads CAWSVGGRNEQFF. In DNA form, the CDR3 reads TGTGCCTGGAGTGTAGGCGGCCGCAATGAGCAGTTCTTC. The V and J genes are TRBV30 and TRBJ2-1, with no clear D. The germline gives CDR1 GTSNPN, CDR2 SVGIG (reference sequence). V lost 0 bases, J lost 6 bases, and 9 bases lay in between. This CDR3 is 13 amino acids long.

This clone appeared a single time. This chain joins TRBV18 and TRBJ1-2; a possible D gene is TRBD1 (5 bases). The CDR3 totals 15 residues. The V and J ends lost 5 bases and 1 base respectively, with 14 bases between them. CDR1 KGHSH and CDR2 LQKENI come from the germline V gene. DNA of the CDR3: TGTGCCAGCTCAAGCGGTGCGGGGCTTAACTATGGCTACACCTTC. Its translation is CASSSGAGLNYGYTF.

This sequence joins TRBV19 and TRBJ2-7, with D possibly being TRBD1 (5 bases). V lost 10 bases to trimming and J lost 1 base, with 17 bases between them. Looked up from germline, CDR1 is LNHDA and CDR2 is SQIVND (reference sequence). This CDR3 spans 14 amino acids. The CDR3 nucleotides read TGTGCCACCCTAGACCCAGGGAAGTCCTACGAGCAGTACTTC. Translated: CATLDPGKSYEQYF.

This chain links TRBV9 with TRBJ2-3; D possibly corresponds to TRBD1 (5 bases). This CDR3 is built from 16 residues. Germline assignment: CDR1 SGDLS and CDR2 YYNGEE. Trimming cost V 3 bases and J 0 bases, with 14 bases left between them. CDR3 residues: CASSAGSTMSTDTQYF. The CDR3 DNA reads TGTGCCAGCAGCGCAGGGTCTACCATGAGCACAGATACGCAGTATTTT.

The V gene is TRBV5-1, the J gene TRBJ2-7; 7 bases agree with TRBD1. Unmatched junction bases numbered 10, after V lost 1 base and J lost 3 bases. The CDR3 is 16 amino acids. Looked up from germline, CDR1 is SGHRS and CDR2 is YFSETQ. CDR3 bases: TGCGCCAGCAGCTTGTTCGTAGGTGGGACAGACTACGAGCAGTACTTC. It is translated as CASSLFVGGTDYEQYF.

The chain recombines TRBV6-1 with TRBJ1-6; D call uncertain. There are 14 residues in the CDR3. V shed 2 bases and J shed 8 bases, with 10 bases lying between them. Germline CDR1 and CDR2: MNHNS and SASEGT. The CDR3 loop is CASSEISEYSPLHF. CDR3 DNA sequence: TGTGCCAGCAGTGAAATCTCGGAGTATTCACCCCTCCACTTT.

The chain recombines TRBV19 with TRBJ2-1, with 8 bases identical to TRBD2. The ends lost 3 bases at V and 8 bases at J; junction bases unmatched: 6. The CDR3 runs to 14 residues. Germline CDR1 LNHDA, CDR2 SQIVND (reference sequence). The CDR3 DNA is TGTGCCAGTAGTATCGGCGGGGGGACTCATGAGCAGTTCTTC. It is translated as CASSIGGGTHEQFF.

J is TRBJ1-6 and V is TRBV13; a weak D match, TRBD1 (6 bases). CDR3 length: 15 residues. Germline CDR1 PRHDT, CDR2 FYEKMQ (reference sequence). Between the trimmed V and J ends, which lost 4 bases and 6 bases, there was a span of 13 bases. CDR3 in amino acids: CASSSWAGVNSPLHF. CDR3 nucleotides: TGTGCCAGCAGCTCCTGGGCAGGGGTTAATTCACCCCTCCACTTT.

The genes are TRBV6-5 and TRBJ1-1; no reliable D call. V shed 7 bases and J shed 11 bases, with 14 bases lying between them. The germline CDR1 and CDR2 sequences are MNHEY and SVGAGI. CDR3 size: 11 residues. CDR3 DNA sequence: TGTGCCAGCACCTCTGGAGATGCCGCTTTCTTT. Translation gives CASTSGDAAFF.

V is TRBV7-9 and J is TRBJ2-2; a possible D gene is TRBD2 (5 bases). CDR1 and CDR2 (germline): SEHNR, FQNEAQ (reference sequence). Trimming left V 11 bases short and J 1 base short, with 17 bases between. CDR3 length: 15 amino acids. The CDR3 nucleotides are TGTGCCTCCTCCCATACCGGGAAGAACACCGGGGAGCTGTTTTTT. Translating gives CASSHTGKNTGELFF. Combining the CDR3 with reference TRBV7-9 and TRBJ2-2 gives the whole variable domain DTGVSQNPRHKITKRGQNVTFRCDPISEHNRLYWYRQTLGQGPEFLTYFQNEAQLEKSRLLSDRFSAERPKGSFSTLEIQRTEQGDSAMYLCASSHTGKNTGELFFGEGSRLTVL.

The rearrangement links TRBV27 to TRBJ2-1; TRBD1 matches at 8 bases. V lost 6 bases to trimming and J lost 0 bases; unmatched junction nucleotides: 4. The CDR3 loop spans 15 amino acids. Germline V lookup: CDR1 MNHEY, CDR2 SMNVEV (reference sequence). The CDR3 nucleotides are TGTGCCAGCAGGTCCGGGACAGGCTCCTACAATGAGCAGTTCTTC. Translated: CASRSGTGSYNEQFF.

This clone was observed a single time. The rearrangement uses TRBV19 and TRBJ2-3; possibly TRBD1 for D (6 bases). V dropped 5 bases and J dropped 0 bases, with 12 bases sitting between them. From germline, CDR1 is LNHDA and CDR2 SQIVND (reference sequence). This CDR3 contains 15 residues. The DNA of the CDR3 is TGTGCCAGTAGTCCCGGACAGTCTAGCACAGATACGCAGTATTTT. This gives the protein CASSPGQSSTDTQYF.

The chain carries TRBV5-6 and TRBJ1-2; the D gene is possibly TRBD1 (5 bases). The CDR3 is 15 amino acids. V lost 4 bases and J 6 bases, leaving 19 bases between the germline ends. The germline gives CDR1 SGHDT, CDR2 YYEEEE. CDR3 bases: TGTGCCAGCAGCACCGGACCATCGGGAGGGGATGGCTACACCTTC. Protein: CASSTGPSGGDGYTF.